A single sample gave rise to the 14 T cell receptor beta chains below, sequenced in a study of monozygotic twins with inflammatory bowel disease. TCRdb processed the 5' RACE reads again and assigns one entry to each CDR3 protein, with no DNA. The sample table sets out around 380,000 distinct CDR3 sequences. What was sequenced was blood. Receptors were obtained from a human donor with ulcerative colitis or Crohn's disease, or a healthy co-twin of an affected twin (not recorded which).

The chain links TRBV27 to TRBJ2-7; TCRdb proposes TRBD2, but this gene call is untestable without DNA. CDR3 length: 18 residues. CDR1 MNHEY and CDR2 SMNVEV come from the germline V gene (reference sequence). The chain's CDR3 is CASSSPGSSGWLGGRQYF.

This chain links TRBV7-9 with TRBJ1-2. The CDR3 spans 14 residues. The germline V gene has CDR1 SEHNR and CDR2 FQNEAQ (reference sequence). The CDR3 loop reads CASSWPQALGGYTF.

The chain has TRBV18 and TRBJ1-1; absent DNA, TCRdb's TRBD1 call cannot be checked. Germline V CDR1 and CDR2: KGHSH, LQKENI. The length of the CDR3 is 15 residues. The CDR3 sequence is CASSLKGMGGSEAFF.

This sequence joins TRBV28 and TRBJ2-1; as DNA is missing, the TRBD2 call by TCRdb cannot be tested. Looked up from germline, CDR1 is MDHEN and CDR2 is SYDVKM. This CDR3 is built from 16 residues. CDR3 in amino acids: CASSESGTSGYNEQFF.

The chain has TRBV28 and TRBJ2-1; the TCRdb D gene call, TRBD1, has no DNA to confirm it. Germline V gene sequence: CDR1 MDHEN, CDR2 SYDVKM. The CDR3 is 17 residues long. CDR3 in amino acids: CASSPAPGTGVDNEQFF.

This chain connects TRBV7-3 to TRBJ1-2. The length of the CDR3 is 16 residues. Germline V gives CDR1 SGHTA, CDR2 FQGTGA. The CDR3 reads CASSLTTTGTSGGYTF.

The J gene is TRBJ1-1, the V gene TRBV11-3; the TCRdb call, TRBD1, lacks DNA for checking. This CDR3 comprises 16 residues. Germline V gene sequence: CDR1 SGHNT, CDR2 YENEEA. This chain's CDR3 is CASSRGFGGKATEAFF.

This chain joins TRBV7-2 and TRBJ2-1. Germline values: CDR1 SGHTA, CDR2 FQGNSA. The CDR3 has 15 amino acids. This CDR3 reads CASSLSNVRNNEQFF.

The chain combines TRBV29-1 with TRBJ2-7. Germline CDR1 is SQVTM and CDR2 is ANQGSEA. CDR3 length: 11 amino acids. CDR3 sequence reads: CSVENDYEQYF.

The chain is built from TRBV5-1 and TRBJ2-1; the D gene TCRdb calls, TRBD2, cannot be checked with no DNA. The germline CDR1 and CDR2 sequences are SGHRS and YFSETQ. This CDR3 has 16 residues. The CDR3 sequence is CASSLTLAGGWNEQFF.

The rearrangement links TRBV6-5 to TRBJ2-1. Per the germline V gene, CDR1 is MNHEY and CDR2 is SVGAGI. This CDR3 has 13 amino acids. The CDR3 sequence is CASSYYWGSEQFF.

The chain carries TRBV2 and TRBJ1-5; TCRdb lists TRBD1, though no DNA is available to test this call. Per the germline V gene, CDR1 is SNHLY and CDR2 is FYNNEI. The length of the CDR3 is 16 residues. The chain's CDR3 is CASSEKWGSPNQPQHF.

The chain has TRBV28 and TRBJ2-4. The CDR3 contains 15 residues. Germline V CDR1 and CDR2: MDHEN, SYDVKM. The CDR3 spells CASSLVSLAKNIQYF.

The J gene is TRBJ1-1, the V gene TRBV29-1; the D gene TCRdb calls, TRBD1, cannot be checked with no DNA. Per the germline V gene, CDR1 is SQVTM and CDR2 is ANQGSEA. CDR3 size: 13 residues. The CDR3 protein is CSAEQGPGTEAFF. Together with reference TRBV29-1 and TRBJ1-1, the CDR3 gives the full variable domain: SAVISQKPSRDICQRGTSLTIQCQVDSQVTMMFWYRQQPGQSLTLIATANQGSEATYESGFVIDKFPISRPNLTFSTLTVSNMSPEDSSIYLCSAEQGPGTEAFFGQGTRLTVV.